This T cell receptor (beta chain) emerged from a study of T cells in Graves' hyperthyroidism and ophthalmopathy. This clonotype turned up a few times. TCR beta CDR3 regions were amplified from RNA transcripts. The HTBI primer set drove a first-round RT-PCR of the TCR CDR3. Each CDR3 protein is one row after TCRdb ran MiXCR on the multiplex PCR reads. The repertoire holds 250,000 to 300,000 distinct CDR3 sequences, 13% seen once, with 6.5% to 10% in the top ten. CDR1 and CDR2 (germline): SGDLS, YYNGEE. The CDR3 length is 16 residues. V lost 0 bases and J lost 0, with 10 bases in between. The genes are TRBV9 and TRBJ2-1, with D maybe TRBD2 (6 bases). The source of this sequence is a woman in her twenties or thirties with Graves' hyperthyroidism that later progressed to Graves' ophthalmopathy. Sequencing was done on a sample of blood. The CDR3 sequence is CASSVAPEGSYNEQFF. Written as DNA, the CDR3 is TGTGCCAGCAGCGTAGCCCCGGAGGGCTCCTACAATGAGCAGTTCTTC.